The 4 T cell receptor beta chains below were found in one sample sequenced in a study of blood T cell repertoires in COVID-19. TCRdb's table, derived via immunoSEQ multiplex PCR, lists solely in-frame clones and lacks some. The table lists nearly 250,000 clones, approximately 82% of them singletons. Sequencing was carried out using peripheral blood. Source of these receptors: a woman older than 75 with acute or convalescent COVID-19.

The rearrangement uses TRBV5-1 and TRBJ1-1; 10 bases map to TRBD1. The CDR3 loop spans 15 amino acids. Losses at the gene ends were 0 bases for V and 4 bases for J; bases not matched to a gene: 3. From germline, CDR1 is SGHRS and CDR2 YFSETQ. CDR3 nucleotides: TGCGCCAGCAGCTTGGAGGGACAGGGGATCACTGAAGCTTTCTTT. Amino acids: CASSLEGQGITEAFF. Supplemented by reference TRBV5-1 and TRBJ1-1, the full variable domain reads KAGVTQTPRYLIKTRGQQVTLSCSPISGHRSVSWYQQTPGQGLQFLFEYFSETQRNKGNFPGRFSGRQFSNSRSEMNVSTLELGDSALYLCASSLEGQGITEAFFGQGTRLTVV.

V usage is TRBV19 and J usage is TRBJ1-1; tentative D call: TRBD1 (6 bases). CDR3 length: 12 amino acids. Germline assignment: CDR1 LNHDA and CDR2 SQIVND (reference sequence). The V end lost 9 bases, the J end lost 4 bases, and 12 bases lay between the germline ends. The CDR3 nucleotides read TGTGCCAGCGAGGGGGATGGCACTGAAGCTTTCTTT. Translation gives CASEGDGTEAFF.

This chain links TRBV29-1 with TRBJ1-1; TRBD1 matches at 7 bases. Looked up from germline, CDR1 is SQVTM and CDR2 is ANQGSEA. The length of the CDR3 is 14 residues. The V gene end was trimmed by 7 bases and the J gene end by 1 base; junction bases not matched to a gene: 9. This CDR3 is CSGSGQRSNTEAFF. CDR3 DNA: TGCAGCGGCTCGGGACAGCGCTCGAACACTGAAGCTTTCTTT.

The J gene is TRBJ2-6, the V gene TRBV7-3; unclear D gene. The germline V gene has CDR1 SGHTA and CDR2 FQGTGA. With 0 bases removed from V and 3 bases from J, the gap between germline ends came to 12 bases. The CDR3 is 17 amino acids. CDR3 coding DNA: TGTGCCAGCAGCTTAACGGCTAGGCCGGGTGGGGCCAACGTCCTGACTTTC. Translated: CASSLTARPGGANVLTF.